This entry lists 26 T cell receptor beta chains sequenced from one sample in a study of technical replicates of blood from a handful of donors. Only in-frame clones appear in the TCRdb table, and some are missing; sequencing was by immunoSEQ multiplex PCR. The sample holds about 80,000 clones, 96% seen once. Sequenced input: T cells isolated from PBMCs. The receptors shown here come from a human donor in good health.

This chain joins TRBV7-3 and TRBJ2-3; D is unclear. The V and J ends lost 5 bases and 2 bases respectively, with 8 bases between them. Germline CDR1 is SGHTA and CDR2 is FQGTGA. The CDR3 spans 13 residues. The CDR3 nucleotides are TGTGCCAGCAGCGCCACTTACACAGATACGCAGTATTTT. Protein product: CASSATYTDTQYF. The full variable domain, in which reference TRBV7-3 and TRBJ2-3 provide the parts outside the CDR3, is GAGVSQTPSNKVTEKGKYVELRCDPISGHTALYWYRQSLGQGPEFLIYFQGTGAADDSGLPNDRFFAVRPEGSVSTLKIQRTERGDSAVYLCASSATYTDTQYFGPGTRLTVL.

The V gene is TRBV7-3, the J gene TRBJ2-6, with TRBD2 as a possible D gene (6 bases). The CDR3 loop spans 14 amino acids. CDR1 and CDR2 (germline): SGHTA, FQGTGA. V was trimmed by 5 bases and J by 8 bases, leaving 13 bases between them. The CDR3 region is CASSPQGGTNVLTF. CDR3 bases: TGTGCCAGCAGCCCCCAGGGAGGTACCAACGTCCTGACTTTC. The complete variable domain, with remaining parts taken from reference TRBV7-3 and TRBJ2-6, reads GAGVSQTPSNKVTEKGKYVELRCDPISGHTALYWYRQSLGQGPEFLIYFQGTGAADDSGLPNDRFFAVRPEGSVSTLKIQRTERGDSAVYLCASSPQGGTNVLTFGAGSRLTVL.

The chain carries TRBV2 and TRBJ2-1, with 11 bases that match TRBD2. CDR1 and CDR2 from the germline V gene are SNHLY and FYNNEI. The CDR3 is 13 residues long. The J segment lost 7 bases and the V segment lost 8 bases, leaving 4 bases of the junction unmatched. The CDR3 spells CASERTSGNEQFF. CDR3 coding DNA: TGTGCCAGCGAAAGGACTAGCGGGAATGAGCAGTTCTTC. The full variable domain, its missing parts supplied by reference TRBV2 and TRBJ2-1, is EPEVTQTPSHQVTQMGQEVILRCVPISNHLYFYWYRQILGQKVEFLVSFYNNEISEKSEIFDDQFSVERPDGSNFTLKIRSTKLEDSAMYFCASERTSGNEQFFGPGTRLTVL.

The J gene is TRBJ2-3, the V gene TRBV4-1, with TRBD2 matching over 12 bases. The CDR3 is 17 amino acids. Losses at the gene ends were 4 bases for V and 1 base for J; bases not matched to a gene: 6. Germline CDR1 MGHRA, CDR2 YSYEKL. The CDR3 bases are TGCGCCAGCAGCCCCGATAGACTAGCGGGAGGCACAGATACGCAGTATTTT. Its translation: CASSPDRLAGGTDTQYF.

The chain couples TRBV2 to TRBJ1-1; maybe TRBD1 (5 bases). Germline V gene sequence: CDR1 SNHLY, CDR2 FYNNEI. There are 11 residues in the CDR3. With 8 bases removed from V and 11 bases from J, the gap between germline ends came to 15 bases. The CDR3 DNA reads as TGTGCCAGCGCCGGGTGGGGCCGGGCTTTCTTT. This sequence encodes CASAGWGRAFF.

The V and J genes are TRBV29-1 and TRBJ1-2, with 9 bases matching TRBD1. Unmatched junction bases numbered 12, after V lost 4 bases and J lost 3 bases. Germline V gene data show CDR1 as SQVTM and CDR2 as ANQGSEA. This CDR3 is 16 amino acids long. In nucleotides, the CDR3 is TGCAGCGTTGGACGTCCAGGACAGGGGAAGGACTATGGCTACACCTTC. Its protein product is CSVGRPGQGKDYGYTF.

The rearrangement joins TRBV21-1 to TRBJ2-7; the table's TRBD2 call for D was not verified on the DNA. TRBV21-1 is shown as a pseudogene. This CDR3 is built from 13 residues. The CDR3 loop reads CASSKLEDARAYF. The CDR3 nucleotides are TGTGCCAGCAGCAAACTGGAGGATGCCCGCGCGTACTTC.

The rearrangement joins TRBV5-1 to TRBJ1-1; 11 bases align to TRBD1. Germline trimming cut 5 bases from V and 6 bases from J; bases unmatched to any gene: 3. The CDR3 contains 13 residues. In germline, CDR1 is SGHRS, CDR2 YFSETQ. The CDR3 DNA reads TGCGCCAGCAGAGAGGACAGGGGGCCTGAAGCTTTCTTT. It translates to CASREDRGPEAFF.

In this sample, this clone turned up once. The rearrangement joins TRBV5-1 to TRBJ2-3, with 13 nucleotides matching TRBD2. V was clipped by 4 bases and J by 2 bases; unmatched bases: 4. The CDR3 is made up of 16 amino acids. Germline CDR1 SGHRS, CDR2 YFSETQ. The CDR3 region is CASSPGLAGFTDTQYF. CDR3 DNA: TGCGCCAGCAGCCCGGGACTAGCGGGATTCACAGATACGCAGTATTTT.

CDR3 bases: TGTGCCAGCAGCTTCGATGGGCCCCGAAGTGGGCAGTACTTC. Translating gives CASSFDGPRSGQYF. The rearrangement links TRBV5-5 to TRBJ2-7; the D is unclear. This CDR3 comprises 14 residues. Germline loops: CDR1 SGHKS, CDR2 YYEKEE (reference sequence). V lost 2 bases, J lost 9 bases, and 18 bases lay in between.

This chain links TRBV4-3 with TRBJ2-7; 10 positions match TRBD1. This CDR3 contains 15 residues. V lost 1 base and J lost 4; bases outside the gene matches: 4. Germline V gene data show CDR1 as LGHNA and CDR2 as YSLEER. The CDR3 DNA follows: TGCGCCAGCAGCCAAGGCCCGGGACAGGGGTACGAGCAGTACTTC. This translates into CASSQGPGQGYEQYF.

This clone is a singleton in its sample. The chain recombines TRBV18 with TRBJ2-7; D is undetermined. Germline CDR1 KGHSH, CDR2 LQKENI. This CDR3 region has 15 residues. Trimming stripped 2 bases from V and 5 bases from J, with 16 bases between. The CDR3 protein is CASSPRSEFLNEQYF. CDR3 DNA: TGTGCCAGCTCACCAAGATCGGAGTTTCTAAACGAGCAGTACTTC.

The chain joins TRBV6-5 to TRBJ1-1, with D hard to call. V was clipped by 1 base and J by 1 base, with 7 bases between them. The length of the CDR3 is 14 residues. From germline, CDR1 is MNHEY and CDR2 SVGAGI. Here the CDR3 reads CASSYFEGNTEAFF. CDR3 DNA: TGTGCCAGCAGTTACTTTGAGGGGAACACTGAAGCTTTCTTT.

This chain joins TRBV4-1 and TRBJ2-7, with 8 bases matching TRBD2. From germline, CDR1 is MGHRA and CDR2 YSYEKL. This CDR3 has 14 residues. Trimming at V came to 1 base and at J to 3 bases, leaving 2 bases not matched to a gene. In nucleotides, the CDR3 is TGCGCCAGCAGCCAAGGACTAGCGAGCTACGAGCAGTACTTC. The encoded protein is CASSQGLASYEQYF.

The chain links TRBV30 to TRBJ2-3, with D maybe TRBD1 (6 bases). V was pared by 1 base and J by 2 bases, with 13 bases between. The CDR3 covers 15 residues. Germline loops: CDR1 GTSNPN, CDR2 SVGIG (reference sequence). CDR3: CAWSEGQGITDTQYF. CDR3 in DNA: TGTGCCTGGAGTGAAGGTCAGGGGATCACAGATACGCAGTATTTT.

The rearrangement uses TRBV4-1 and TRBJ2-7, with 7 bases fitting TRBD1. V lost 0 bases to trimming and J lost 1 base; unmatched junction nucleotides: 6. There are 16 residues in the CDR3. From germline, CDR1 is MGHRA and CDR2 YSYEKL. The CDR3 DNA reads as TGCGCCAGCAGCCAAGATTGGGCAGGGGGATCCTACGAGCAGTACTTC. Encoded protein: CASSQDWAGGSYEQYF.

The table lists this clone with a count of one. This chain uses TRBV11-3 with TRBJ2-7, with 8 nucleotides matching TRBD2. V was clipped by 0 bases and J by 3 bases; unmatched bases: 4. The germline V gene encodes CDR1 SGHNT and CDR2 YENEEA. CDR3 length equals 15 residues. As DNA, the CDR3 is TGTGCCAGCAGCTTAGATAGAAGCGGGAGCTACGAGCAGTACTTC. Translation gives CASSLDRSGSYEQYF.

V usage is TRBV27 and J usage is TRBJ2-3; D is undetermined. V gave up 0 bases and J gave up 3 bases, with 7 bases separating them. CDR3 size: 14 residues. From germline, CDR1 is MNHEY and CDR2 SMNVEV (reference sequence). CDR3: CASSLSSSTDTQYF. The CDR3 coding sequence is TGTGCCAGCAGTTTATCGAGTAGTACAGATACGCAGTATTTT.

The chain employs TRBV2 and TRBJ2-7; TRBD1 agrees at 7 bases. Germline CDR1 and CDR2: SNHLY and FYNNEI. The CDR3 runs to 13 residues. V was clipped by 6 bases and J by 3 bases; unmatched bases: 5. CDR3 nucleotide sequence: TGTGCCAGCAGCCAGAGACAGGGCTACGAGCAGTACTTC. Translated, it gives CASSQRQGYEQYF.

The rearrangement uses TRBV27 and TRBJ1-4; no firm D call. Germline values: CDR1 MNHEY, CDR2 SMNVEV (reference sequence). The germline V and J ends were trimmed by 8 bases and 7 bases, with 11 bases remaining between them. The length of the CDR3 is 12 residues. CDR3 sequence (DNA): TGTGCCAGCTCTCATCTAGGTGAAAAACTGTTTTTT. Translation: CASSHLGEKLFF.

The chain employs TRBV5-1 and TRBJ1-1; D ambiguous. CDR3 length: 13 amino acids. The germline V gene has CDR1 SGHRS and CDR2 YFSETQ. Trimming took off 2 bases at V and 2 bases at J, with 7 bases between the two ends. CDR3 loop: CASSFEVNTEAFF. The CDR3 coding sequence is TGCGCCAGCAGCTTCGAGGTTAACACTGAAGCTTTCTTT.

The chain recombines TRBV30 with TRBJ1-1; perhaps TRBD1 as D (6 bases). This CDR3 has 13 residues. Germline assignment: CDR1 GTSNPN and CDR2 SVGIG (reference sequence). The CDR3 nucleotides are TGTGCTGCCTTCAGGGGCATCAACACTGAAGCTTTCTTT. As protein: CAAFRGINTEAFF.

V usage is TRBV30 and J usage is TRBJ2-1, with a tentative D call TRBD2 (6 bases). Germline V gene sequence: CDR1 GTSNPN, CDR2 SVGIG (reference sequence). With 5 bases removed from V and 0 bases from J, the gap between germline ends came to 17 bases. CDR3 length: 16 residues. Here the CDR3 DNA reads TGTGCCTGGCGGCGGGGATCTTTAAACTCCTACAATGAGCAGTTCTTC. Its translation: CAWRRGSLNSYNEQFF.

This chain links TRBV5-1 with TRBJ2-1, with TRBD2 matching 10 bases. This CDR3 has 17 amino acids. Germline V gene data show CDR1 as SGHRS and CDR2 as YFSETQ. Unmatched junction bases numbered 11, after V lost 1 base and J lost 7 bases. The CDR3 region has the DNA TGCGCCAGCAGCTTGTATAGCGGGAGGAAAGGTGGGAATGAGCAGTTCTTC. Translated: CASSLYSGRKGGNEQFF.

The rearrangement uses TRBV2 and TRBJ1-5, with D possibly matching TRBD1 (6 bases). Per germline, CDR1 SNHLY and CDR2 FYNNEI. The CDR3 is made up of 15 amino acids. With 7 bases removed from V and 4 bases from J, the gap between germline ends came to 17 bases. For the CDR3, the DNA is TGTGCCAGCAAGGGGGACCAACTCTTTAATCAGCCCCAGCATTTT. Protein: CASKGDQLFNQPQHF.

The chain couples TRBV23-1 to TRBJ1-5, with 10 nucleotides matching TRBD1. TRBV23-1 is labeled an ORF, and its function is uncertain. The V and J ends lost 2 bases and 7 bases, in that order; junction bases with no gene match: 2. CDR3 length: 14 residues. The DNA of the CDR3 is TGCGCCAGCAGTCAAAAGACAGGGGGCCAGCCCCAGCATTTT. Translating gives CASSQKTGGQPQHF.